This TCR beta chain was retrieved from a study of blood T cell repertoires in COVID-19. V trimming: 6 bases; J trimming: 2 bases; junction bases outside the gene matches: 7. The germline V gene encodes CDR1 MNHEY and CDR2 SVGAGI. The CDR3 loop spans 15 amino acids. The protocol was immunoSEQ multiplex PCR, while the TCRdb copy is restricted to in-frame clones and leaves out a portion. The data contain roughly 160,000 clones, approximately 85% of them singletons. This clone was recorded only once. The receptor was isolated from a woman aged 80 or older with COVID-19, enrolled during active disease. The chain employs TRBV6-5 and TRBJ1-5; 7 bases map to TRBD1. Sequencing was carried out using peripheral blood. CDR3 residues: CASSVNTGGNQPQHF. The CDR3 DNA reads TGTGCCAGCAGCGTGAATACAGGGGGCAATCAGCCCCAGCATTTT.